These T cell receptor beta chains were read from a single sample in a study of shared clonotypes between healthy human individuals. This table comes from immunoSEQ multiplex PCR, and its TCRdb copy is limited to in-frame clones, with some not included. The sample carries around 500,000 clones, more than 75% recorded once. The sample consisted of PBMCs. Receptor source: a woman in her thirties or forties in good health. Some clones in this sample may be carry-over from other donors' samples. Both conserved end residues are part of each CDR3. The order of the fields is J gene, V gene, CDR3 protein.

>TRBJ2-7|TRBV5-1
CASSRDRGSLEQYF
>TRBJ1-1|TRBV29-1
CSGRGPTNTEAFF
>TRBJ2-7|TRBV27
CASRGRSQSSYEQYF
>TRBJ1-5|TRBV10-3
CAISAGQGPNQPQHF
>TRBJ2-3|TRBV5-4
CASSPFLELSTDTQYF
>TRBJ1-5|TRBV2
CASSPIPGSNQPQHF
>TRBJ2-1|TRBV4-1
CASSQEGGQGLYEQFF
>TRBJ2-7|TRBV28
CASRSTGGGPYF
>TRBJ1-1|TRBV5-1
CASSPGQRYTEAFF
>TRBJ1-1|TRBV5-1
CASNEGGEGTEAFF
>TRBJ2-2|TRBV28
CASSLGLAGVLGTGELFF
>TRBJ1-6|TRBV6-1
CASTSGGADSPLHF
>TRBJ2-1|TRBV25-1
CASSFRTGGKVNEQFF
>TRBJ2-1|TRBV5-4
CASSDRTSGTPYNEQFF
>TRBJ2-7|TRBV28
CASSLGGGDYEQYF
>TRBJ1-4|TRBV28
CASSASTNEKLFF
>TRBJ2-1|TRBV11-2
CASSSMLSSYNEQFF
>TRBJ2-2|TRBV10-1
CASSLSYGVTGELFF
>TRBJ1-1|TRBV7-9
CASSPRAQGDAEAFF
>TRBJ2-1|TRBV10-2
CASSDRGDHPTYNEQFF
>TRBJ1-5|TRBV5-1
CASSLVGNQPQHF
>TRBJ2-5|TRBV27
CASSWDLTETQYF
>TRBJ1-1|TRBV7-8
CASSPDWGANTEAFF
>TRBJ2-7|TRBV10-3
CAISGTTGTEFHEQYF
>TRBJ2-3|TRBV11-2
CASSLVSSSGRAKGDTQYF
>TRBJ2-6|TRBV30
CAWSRRWMGQGQSGANVLTF
>TRBJ2-7|TRBV7-9
CASSHEGEQYF
>TRBJ1-1|TRBV6-1
CASSEGDGVLKGNTEAFF
>TRBJ2-7|TRBV5-6
CASSLNYYYEQYF
>TRBJ1-1|TRBV5-1
CASSLGQGYTEAFF
>TRBJ2-7|TRBV20-1
CSAFYAREQYF
>TRBJ2-7|TRBV7-3
CASSLKLVLAYEQYF
>TRBJ1-5|TRBV6-5
CASQGDNQPQHF
>TRBJ1-5|TRBV19
CASRPGTGGLSNQPQHF
>TRBJ1-2|TRBV7-8
CASSLEGGVHGYTF
>TRBJ2-7|TRBV6-5
CASSYSLAGVFEQYF
>TRBJ2-2|TRBV18
CASSPFAGPGELFF
>TRBJ1-4|TRBV6-5
CASRSGGSLIEKLFF
>TRBJ2-2|TRBV15
CATSRDPSGELFF
>TRBJ2-1|TRBV9
CASSVARAGGGYNEQFF
>TRBJ2-4|TRBV29-1
CSVKGLGSKNIQYF
>TRBJ2-7|TRBV6-6
CASSYQDSYEQYF
>TRBJ1-1|TRBV29-1
CSANWVMNTEAFF
>-|TRBV11-2
CASSLFGQVTSYEQYF
>TRBJ1-3|TRBV5-1
CASSAGQPSSGNTIYF
>TRBJ2-3|TRBV6-1
CASRGAPPDTQYF
>TRBJ2-1|TRBV7-9
CASSRWGYNEQFF
>TRBJ2-5|TRBV2
CASKAGEEETQYF
>TRBJ2-3|TRBV28
CASSSAVREVTDTQYF
>TRBJ2-2|TRBV9
CASSERGELNTGELFF
>TRBJ2-3|TRBV5-1
CASSPLPPTDTQYF
>TRBJ2-7|TRBV6-5
CASSYRDIDYEQYF
>TRBJ2-3|TRBV7-9
CASSWTSGGDTQYF
>TRBJ2-1|TRBV11-3
CASSLLGNEQFF